A single sample is the source of the 13 T cell receptor beta chains below, sequenced in a study of T-cell reconstitution after alpha-beta-depleted transplantation in children. The TCRbeta library incorporated unique molecular identifiers. One entry per CDR3 protein results from TCRdb running MiXCR on the PCR reads. Of 98,000 or so distinct CDR3 sequences listed, 5% to 7% are singletons. The source was PBMCs, mostly from graft donor cells, collected 360 days after TCRalphabeta/CD19-depleted stem cell transplant. These receptors all stem from a male patient between 2 and 9 years old who had a stem cell transplant for acute lymphoblastic leukemia, so the T cells may come from the graft donor.

This clonotype was recorded many times. The gene calls are TRBV7-2 and TRBJ2-7; D remains unclear. V lost 5 bases to trimming and J lost 7 bases, with 18 bases between them. Germline CDR1 and CDR2: SGHTA and FQGNSA. This CDR3 is 14 amino acids long. CDR3 region: CASSLSVIPSEQYF. The CDR3 DNA reads as TGTGCCAGCAGCCTCTCGGTCATCCCATCAGAGCAGTACTTC. Combining the CDR3 with reference TRBV7-2 and TRBJ2-7 gives the whole variable domain GAGVSQSPSNKVTEKGKDVELRCDPISGHTALYWYRQSLGQGLEFLIYFQGNSAPDKSGLPSDRFSAERTGGSVSTLTIQRTQQEDSAVYLCASSLSVIPSEQYFGPGTRLTVT.

This clonotype was recorded at least ten times. The V call is TRBV24-1, the J call TRBJ2-1; D not certain. Germline values: CDR1 KGHDR, CDR2 SFDVKD. Trimming shortened V by 4 bases and J by 6 bases, and 12 bases separated the two germline ends. CDR3 length equals 14 residues. The CDR3 bases are TGTGCCACCAGTGACTCAAGGCGGATCAATGAGCAGTTCTTC. Its translation: CATSDSRRINEQFF.

This clonotype was detected ten times or more. This sequence joins TRBV2 and TRBJ2-1; either TRBD1 or TRBD2 may fit D (5 bases each). This CDR3 spans 13 amino acids. Germline CDR1 is SNHLY and CDR2 is FYNNEI. The V end lost 0 bases, the J end lost 7 bases, and 7 bases lay between the germline ends. CDR3 coding DNA: TGTGCCAGCAGTGAAGCGAGGGGTAATGAGCAGTTCTTC. It specifies CASSEARGNEQFF.

The chain uses TRBV25-1 and TRBJ2-7, with 9 bases fitting TRBD2. The V and J ends lost 2 bases and 5 bases, in that order; junction bases with no gene match: 4. Germline V gene data show CDR1 as MGHDK and CDR2 as SYGVNS. CDR3 length: 14 residues. The CDR3 spells CASSESGGWNEQYF. For the CDR3, the DNA is TGTGCCAGCAGTGAAAGCGGGGGGTGGAACGAGCAGTACTTC.

Many counts were recorded for this clonotype. The V and J genes are TRBV24-1 and TRBJ2-7; TRBD1 is a possible D gene (5 bases). V lost 0 bases to trimming and J lost 3 bases, with 8 bases between them. The CDR3 contains 14 residues. CDR1 is KGHDR and CDR2 is SFDVKD in the germline V gene. Written as DNA, the CDR3 is TGTGCCACCAGTGATTTGGTGGGGCTCTACGAGCAGTACTTC. Its translation: CATSDLVGLYEQYF.

This clonotype showed up just a few times. The chain combines TRBV11-2 with TRBJ2-1; a possible D gene is TRBD1 (5 bases). Trimming removed 1 base from V and 6 bases from J, with 13 bases in between. Germline V lookup: CDR1 SGHAT, CDR2 FQNNGV. This CDR3 comprises 15 residues. The CDR3 nucleotides are TGTGCCAGCAGCTTAGCCGTCAGGGTGGGCAATGAGCAGTTCTTC. Its translation: CASSLAVRVGNEQFF.

This chain joins TRBV28 and TRBJ2-1; 10 bases are a match to TRBD2. Germline-derived CDR1 and CDR2 are MDHEN and SYDVKM. The CDR3 runs 19 residues. The V and J ends lost 4 bases and 4 bases, in that order; junction bases with no gene match: 16. The CDR3 here is CASSSPGLAPGRGYNEQFF. In nucleotides, the CDR3 is TGTGCCAGCAGTTCACCGGGACTAGCGCCTGGGAGGGGTTACAATGAGCAGTTCTTC.

At least ten counts were recorded for this clonotype. The chain links TRBV20-1 to TRBJ2-4; D is possibly TRBD1 or TRBD2 (5 bases each). CDR3 length: 17 amino acids. Germline CDR1 DFQATT, CDR2 SNEGSKA (reference sequence). Trimming took 6 bases from V and 0 from J, leaving 21 bases between them. CDR3 nucleotide sequence: TGCAGTGCGGGTCCGGGACCTAGTCGTCTAGCCAAAAACATTCAGTACTTC. Translated: CSAGPGPSRLAKNIQYF.

The chain has TRBV13 and TRBJ2-1; no definite D call. This CDR3 comprises 12 residues. Trimming removed 5 bases at V and 9 bases at J, with 11 bases between. The germline CDR1 and CDR2 sequences are PRHDT and FYEKMQ (reference sequence). The CDR3 region is CASSPRAGEQFF. The CDR3 DNA sequence: TGTGCCAGCAGCCCTAGAGCAGGTGAGCAGTTCTTC.

This clonotype has a count of ten or more. The rearrangement joins TRBV28 to TRBJ2-3; D is ambiguous. From germline, CDR1 is MDHEN and CDR2 SYDVKM. V dropped 4 bases and J dropped 2 bases, with 10 bases sitting between them. This CDR3 spans 14 amino acids. Here the CDR3 reads CASSSVRATDTQYF. The DNA of the CDR3 is TGTGCCAGCAGTTCCGTGAGAGCCACAGATACGCAGTATTTT.

This clonotype came up many times. The chain couples TRBV4-3 to TRBJ2-2, with a weak D call TRBD1 (6 bases). The CDR3 runs to 15 residues. Germline loops: CDR1 LGHNA, CDR2 YSLEER. Trimming took 0 bases from V and 8 from J, leaving 13 bases between them. CDR3 amino acids: CASSQDEGGTGELFF. CDR3 nucleotides: TGCGCCAGCAGCCAAGATGAAGGGGGAACGGGGGAGCTGTTTTTT.

This clonotype was seen a handful of times. The V and J genes are TRBV4-2 and TRBJ2-2; no reliable D call. Per the germline V gene, CDR1 is LGHNA and CDR2 is YNFKEQ. Trimming took 2 bases from V and 6 from J, leaving 7 bases between them. This CDR3 is 13 amino acids long. This CDR3 is CASSQPKPGELFF. DNA of the CDR3: TGTGCCAGCAGCCAACCCAAGCCCGGGGAGCTGTTTTTT.

The DNA of the CDR3 is TGTGCCAGCAGTTCCTCCTATTACAGGGGTCGGGAAGATACGCAGTATTTT. It translates to CASSSSYYRGREDTQYF. The rearrangement uses TRBV6-2 or TRBV6-3 and TRBJ2-3, with 7 bases fitting TRBD1. V gave up 4 bases and J gave up 5 bases; unmatched junction bases: 15. CDR1 and CDR2 (germline): MNHEY, SVGEGT. The CDR3 extends over 17 amino acids.